Sequencing of this TCR beta chain was carried out in a study of monozygotic twins with inflammatory bowel disease (dated by TCRdb to about 2019). At the level of the whole study: In total, roughly 30 monozygotic twin pairs made up the full study: 19 Danish pairs, all IBD-discordant, plus nine German pairs, of which four were IBD-concordant and five were IBD-discordant. The search for disease-associated traits relied mainly on comparing, within discordant pairs, IBD patients with their genetically identical healthy co-twins. Each individual had, on average, about 151 000 unique TCRalpha sequences and 181 000 unique TCRbeta sequences available for analysis.

Beyond this particular receptor, the publication reports: Repertoire similarity did not differ between concordant and discordant twins, possibly due to limited statistical power. Distinction between different T cell subtypes could not be achieved in the analysis. Compared with healthy twins, IBD patients shared fewer clonotypes with other individuals, and the difference was most pronounced in patients with signs of disease activity. IBD patients had lower TCRbeta repertoire diversity, measured by the inverse Simpson index, than their healthy co-twins. Background noise and inter-individual variability may have been introduced into the repertoires by the differing immunosuppressive treatments among patients. No single strong signal or clonotype linked to IBD turned up in the results, so the idea that one exists was not supported.

From each donor, a roughly 2.7 ml peripheral blood sample was drawn into PAXgene tubes and stored at -80 degrees C. Without T cell sorting, total RNA was isolated from whole blood using the PAXgene blood miRNA kit on an automated QIAcube. Deep TCRalpha and TCRbeta repertoire profiling with unique molecular barcoding was performed on peripheral blood of monozygotic twin pairs concordant or discordant for inflammatory bowel disease. Smoking habits were recorded for all twin pairs, and each individual was classified as a current, former or never smoker. With regard to this clonotype: It has no known antigen specificity.

Library prep was done by 5' RACE. The input for every TCR library was around 4,000 ng of total RNA. For each sample, cDNA synthesis was carried out in eight separate reactions using SMARTScribe reverse transcriptase. During cDNA synthesis, template switching was used to introduce unique molecular identifiers that contained a 6-nucleotide sample barcode. TCRalpha and TCRbeta cDNA was amplified by two nested PCRs of about 15 and 9 cycles, with bead purification after each PCR. Before amplification, the cDNA was treated with uracil DNA-glycosylase and purified using the QIAquick PCR purification kit. In the second PCR, Illumina TruSeq-compatible adapters and sample-specific barcodes were added. TapeStation and Qubit were used to check library quality and concentration, and roughly 4.9 ng of each library was pooled. Sequencing of the pooled libraries was done on an Illumina HiSeq2500 single-index Rapid Run using custom sequencing primers and 2 x 100 bp reads. The study's own analysis went as follows. PCR and sequencing errors were corrected by UMI-based consensus assembly using MiGEC version 1.2.6. V(D)J alignment, clonotype assembly and CDR3 extraction were performed with MiXCR version 2.1.1. To normalise gene usage, clonotype sharing and MAIT/NKT TCR abundance, the top 1000, 10 000 and 20 000 clonotypes in each sample were analysed. After downsampling to 27 000 UMIs, diversity was calculated as the inverse Simpson index using the vegan R package. Paired Mann-Whitney U tests were applied to discordant twin pairs, and Benjamini-Hochberg correction was used for multiple testing. TCRdb reprocessed the reads into one record per CDR3 protein sequence, lacking DNA. TCRdb's processing, not the authors' own work, is the source of the V and J calls. The sample's records list some 90,000 distinct CDR3 sequences. Less than 7.5% of the sample lies in the top ten.

The cysteine opens and the phenylalanine closes a CDR3 of 13 amino acids. Nucleotide data are not available. According to the germline V gene (reference sequence), CDR1 reads DFQATT and CDR2 reads SNEGSKA. What was sequenced was blood. The TCR originated in a human donor with ulcerative colitis or Crohn's disease, or a healthy co-twin of an affected twin (not recorded which). The rearranged chain carries TRBV20-1 and TRBJ2-1; TCRdb reports TRBD1, a call that lacks DNA to check it against. The CDR3 has the sequence CSAMTGRNNEQFF.